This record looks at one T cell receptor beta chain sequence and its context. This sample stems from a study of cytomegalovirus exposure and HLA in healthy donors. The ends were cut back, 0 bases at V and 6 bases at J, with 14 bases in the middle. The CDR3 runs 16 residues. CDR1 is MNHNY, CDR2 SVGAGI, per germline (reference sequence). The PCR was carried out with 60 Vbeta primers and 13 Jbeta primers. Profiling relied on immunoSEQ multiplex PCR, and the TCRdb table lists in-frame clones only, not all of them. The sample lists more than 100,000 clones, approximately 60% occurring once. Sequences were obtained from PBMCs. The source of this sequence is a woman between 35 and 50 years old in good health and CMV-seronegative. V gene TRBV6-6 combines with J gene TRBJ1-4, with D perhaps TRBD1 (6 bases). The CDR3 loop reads CASSYSGHFSYEKLFF. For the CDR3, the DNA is TGTGCCAGCAGTTACTCGGGACACTTCAGCTATGAAAAACTGTTTTTT.